This T cell receptor (beta chain) was observed in a study of CXCR3-negative and CXCR3-positive naive CD8 T cells. Study results and limitations: CXCR3-positive naive cells carried more hydrophobic TRB CDR3s than CXCR3-negative ones. Between one naive subset and the other, surface CD5 was comparable, and TCR strength was inferred from TRB CDR3 properties. Upon cryopreservation, CXCR3 expression partially decreased, and most assays used fresh PBMCs.

Libraries were UMI-labeled 5' RACE TRB cDNA. TCRdb re-called the 5' RACE reads, yielding one record per CDR3 amino acid sequence without DNA. Across roughly 100,000 distinct CDR3 sequences, the top ten clones capture 0.3% to 0.45% of the sample. Worth noting for this clonotype: Its cognate antigen is unknown.

The CDR3 extends over 15 amino acids. The germline gives CDR1 MNHEY, CDR2 SMNVEV (reference sequence). The material sequenced was naive CXCR3+ CD8+ T cells from blood. Stated subset: CD45RO-CCR7+CD27+CD95- naive CD8+ T cells expressing CXCR3 (TNR3+). The chain recombines TRBV27 with TRBJ2-7; TCRdb picks TRBD2, but there is no DNA to check that call. This sequence originates from a human donor in good health. Some clones in this sample may be carry-over from other donors' samples. This chain's CDR3 is CASSFTSGSRDEQYF.